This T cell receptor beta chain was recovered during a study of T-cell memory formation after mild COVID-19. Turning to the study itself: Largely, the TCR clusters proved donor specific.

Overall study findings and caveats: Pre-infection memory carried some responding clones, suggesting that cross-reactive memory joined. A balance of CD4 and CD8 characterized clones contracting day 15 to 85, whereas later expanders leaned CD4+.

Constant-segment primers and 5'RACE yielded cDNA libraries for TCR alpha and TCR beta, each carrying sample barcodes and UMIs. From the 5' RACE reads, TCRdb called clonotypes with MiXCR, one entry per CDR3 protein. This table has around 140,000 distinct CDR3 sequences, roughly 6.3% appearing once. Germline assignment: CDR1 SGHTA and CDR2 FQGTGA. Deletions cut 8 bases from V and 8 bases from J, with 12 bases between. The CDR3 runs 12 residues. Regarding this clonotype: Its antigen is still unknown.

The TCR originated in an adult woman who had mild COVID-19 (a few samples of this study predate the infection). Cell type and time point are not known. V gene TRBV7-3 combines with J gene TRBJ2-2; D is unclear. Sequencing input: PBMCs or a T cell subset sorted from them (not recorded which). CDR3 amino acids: CASGIDFGELFF. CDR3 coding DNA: TGTGCCAGCGGAATAGATTTTGGGGAGCTGTTTTTT.